The clone carrying this TCR beta chain appeared once. The source of the sample is a study of early T cells in non-severe SARS-CoV-2 infection. Tagging with unique molecular identifiers was applied to individual cDNA molecules. TCRdb passed the 5' RACE reads through MiXCR, listing each CDR3 protein once. The sample shows around 75,000 distinct CDR3 sequences, 9.5% of them seen only once. The clonotype was recovered from an adult who was a healthcare worker with PCR-confirmed SARS-CoV-2 infection or an uninfected control (not recorded which). Sample: whole blood.

The DNA for the CDR3 is TGCAGCGTTGAAGGGTACGAGGCCACTGAAGCTTTCTTT. This encodes CSVEGYEATEAFF. The chain employs TRBV29-1 and TRBJ1-1; D is undetermined. The V gene's germline CDR1 is SQVTM and CDR2 ANQGSEA. The CDR3 is 13 amino acids. The V end was cut by 1 base, the J end by 4 bases, with 10 bases between.